The 6 T cell receptor beta chains below come from one sample, sequenced in a study of PD-1 blockade in mismatch repair-deficient tumors. Using immunoSEQ multiplex PCR, the repertoire was profiled, and TCRdb retains in-frame clones only, with some absent. The sample has around 120,000 clones, 88% seen once. Sequencing used peripheral blood, obtained roughly 70 weeks after starting pembrolizumab. These receptors were taken from an adult with mismatch repair-deficient cancer.

The chain carries TRBV11-2 and TRBJ1-2, with 9 bases lining up with TRBD1. CDR1 and CDR2 from the germline V gene are SGHAT and FQNNGV. The CDR3 runs 15 residues. V lost 6 bases to trimming and J lost 6 bases; unmatched junction nucleotides: 11. DNA for the CDR3: TGTGCCAGCAGATACGGGACAGGGACGCGGGATGGCTACACCTTC. This encodes CASRYGTGTRDGYTF.

This chain joins TRBV4-1 and TRBJ1-5; a weak D match, TRBD1 (6 bases). The CDR3 length is 17 residues. V was shortened by 1 base and J by 6 bases, with 19 bases between the two germline ends. The V gene's germline CDR1 is MGHRA and CDR2 YSYEKL. The CDR3 DNA is TGCGCCAGCAGCCAAGTCTTTTTTAACAGGGTAGGTCAGCCCCAGCATTTT. It translates to CASSQVFFNRVGQPQHF.

The chain recombines TRBV9 with TRBJ2-1; 15 bases are shared with TRBD2. The J segment lost 7 bases and the V segment lost 3 bases, leaving 2 bases of the junction unmatched. Germline-derived CDR1 and CDR2 are SGDLS and YYNGEE. This CDR3 has 15 amino acids. The CDR3 sequence: CASSGGTSGRNEQFF. The CDR3 bases are TGTGCCAGCAGCGGGGGGACTAGCGGGAGGAATGAGCAGTTCTTC.

The chain is built from TRBV28 and TRBJ1-2; 12 bases agree with TRBD1. CDR1 and CDR2 from the germline V gene are MDHEN and SYDVKM. The CDR3 is made up of 14 amino acids. Germline trimming cut 6 bases from V and 8 bases from J; bases unmatched to any gene: 7. CDR3 bases: TGTGCCAGCAGGTCTAGGGACAGGGGGCCCGGCTACACCTTC. Protein sequence: CASRSRDRGPGYTF.

V and J are TRBV30 and TRBJ1-1, with D maybe TRBD1 (5 bases). The CDR3 covers 14 residues. CDR1 is GTSNPN, CDR2 SVGIG, per germline (reference sequence). Trimming removed 0 bases from V and 1 base from J, with 9 bases in between. CDR3 in DNA: TGTGCCTGGAGTGTTTTAGGGGAGAACACTGAAGCTTTCTTT. As protein: CAWSVLGENTEAFF.

The chain combines TRBV7-9 with TRBJ2-3, with a possible D match to TRBD2 (5 bases). Trimming took off 11 bases at V and 6 bases at J, with 15 bases between the two ends. The CDR3 length is 12 residues. Germline V gene data show CDR1 as SEHNR and CDR2 as FQNEAQ (reference sequence). The DNA of the CDR3 is TGTGCCGGTCGCACGGGGTTTGATACGCAGTATTTT. Protein sequence: CAGRTGFDTQYF. Full variable domain (missing parts from reference TRBV7-9 and TRBJ2-3): DTGVSQNPRHKITKRGQNVTFRCDPISEHNRLYWYRQTLGQGPEFLTYFQNEAQLEKSRLLSDRFSAERPKGSFSTLEIQRTEQGDSAMYLCAGRTGFDTQYFGPGTRLTVL.